What follows are 26 T cell receptor beta chains derived from one specimen sequenced in a study of beta chain features in type 1 diabetes. Study-level results: People with Type 1 diabetes carried modestly yet significantly shorter TCRB CDR3s in all four CD4+ subsets.

Sequencing targeted expressed TCRB transcripts, as all isolated RNA had been reverse transcribed. Profiling relied on immunoSEQ multiplex PCR, and the TCRdb table lists in-frame clones only, not all of them. The data show some 350,000 clones, with approximately 12% seen just once and about 0.016% held by the top ten. The antigens of these receptors remain unknown. Sequences were obtained from naive CD4+ T cells from blood. The receptor source for this set is a woman younger than 30 with type 1 diabetes.

This rearrangement joins TRBV28 to TRBJ2-1, with TRBD2 identical over 9 bases. With 6 bases clipped from V and 0 bases from J, the junction kept 3 bases outside the gene matches. CDR3 size: 15 residues. Germline lookup yields CDR1 MDHEN and CDR2 SYDVKM. CDR3: CASSRTSASYNEQFF. The CDR3 DNA reads TGTGCCAGCAGCCGGACTAGCGCCTCCTACAATGAGCAGTTCTTC.

This chain uses TRBV4-3 with TRBJ2-2, with D possibly TRBD2 on 6 matching bases. Trimming shortened V by 0 bases and J by 9 bases, and 17 bases separated the two germline ends. This CDR3 comprises 16 residues. Germline assignment: CDR1 LGHNA and CDR2 YSLEER. The CDR3 here is CASSQDRQTSSWELFF. The CDR3 DNA is TGCGCCAGCAGCCAAGATCGACAGACTAGTTCCTGGGAGCTGTTTTTT.

The chain couples TRBV30 to TRBJ2-7, with unresolved D. V dropped 4 bases and J dropped 1 base, with 17 bases sitting between them. This CDR3 has 15 amino acids. Germline V gene sequence: CDR1 GTSNPN, CDR2 SVGIG (reference sequence). DNA for the CDR3: TGTGCCTGGAAACGATTGGAGATCCCTTCCTACGAGCAGTACTTC. Amino acids: CAWKRLEIPSYEQYF.

This chain links TRBV5-6 with TRBJ2-7; possible D gene TRBD1, 5 bases. Trimming left V 3 bases short and J 1 base short, with 11 bases between. CDR3 length: 14 amino acids. Germline CDR1 reads SGHDT; CDR2 reads YYEEEE. CDR3 sequence: CASSWRDSSYEQYV. In DNA form, the CDR3 reads TGTGCCAGCAGCTGGCGAGACAGTTCCTACGAGCAGTACGTC.

In the case of this clone: The sample carries other DNA sequences with the same CDR3. The chain combines TRBV19 with TRBJ2-1; TRBD2 is a possible D gene (5 bases). In germline, CDR1 is LNHDA, CDR2 SQIVND (reference sequence). With 3 bases removed from V and 0 bases from J, the gap between germline ends came to 9 bases. CDR3 length: 15 residues. This CDR3 reads CASSIRGSSYNEQFF. DNA for the CDR3: TGTGCCAGTAGTATTAGAGGGAGCTCCTACAATGAGCAGTTCTTC. Full variable domain (outside the CDR3, taken from reference TRBV19 and TRBJ2-1): DGGITQSPKYLFRKEGQNVTLSCEQNLNHDAMYWYRQDPGQGLRLIYYSQIVNDFQKGDIAEGYSVSREKKESFPLTVTSAQKNPTAFYLCASSIRGSSYNEQFFGPGTRLTVL.

This rearrangement joins TRBV18 to TRBJ2-6; possibly TRBD2 for D (6 bases). The CDR3 spans 18 residues. V dropped 3 bases and J dropped 4 bases, with 19 bases sitting between them. Germline CDR1 and CDR2: KGHSH and LQKENI. CDR3 in amino acids: CASSPGTPRLVGANVLTF. The CDR3 bases are TGTGCCAGCTCACCTGGGACTCCTAGGCTGGTGGGGGCCAACGTCCTGACTTTC.

The chain combines TRBV6-5 with TRBJ2-3; 9 nucleotides align to TRBD1. Germline V CDR1 and CDR2: MNHEY, SVGAGI. V shed 6 bases, J shed 5 bases, and the junction held 6 bases outside the gene matches. The CDR3 runs 14 residues. The CDR3 nucleotides are TGTGCCAGCAGAGACAGGGGGACGGTAGATACGCAGTATTTT. It specifies CASRDRGTVDTQYF.

This clone was recorded a few times. V usage is TRBV27 and J usage is TRBJ2-7, with 9 nucleotides matching TRBD1. CDR1 and CDR2 from the germline V gene are MNHEY and SMNVEV (reference sequence). The V gene end was trimmed by 5 bases and the J gene end by 1 base; junction bases not matched to a gene: 0. This CDR3 is 13 amino acids long. The CDR3 sequence is CASSGTGSYEQYF. As DNA, the CDR3 is TGTGCCAGCAGTGGGACAGGGTCCTACGAGCAGTACTTC.

This chain joins TRBV11-3 and TRBJ1-1; no clear D. The length of the CDR3 is 13 residues. Trimming cost V 3 bases and J 4 bases, with 9 bases left between them. Germline V gene lookup returns CDR1 SGHNT and CDR2 YENEEA. The CDR3 DNA reads TGTGCCAGCAGCTTTAGCGAGGCCACTGAAGCTTTCTTT. It yields the protein CASSFSEATEAFF.

This clone was detected only a few times. V is TRBV7-9 and J is TRBJ1-2; a possible D gene is TRBD1 (5 bases). Germline CDR1 reads SEHNR; CDR2 reads FQNEAQ (reference sequence). Between the trimmed V and J ends, which lost 1 base and 5 bases, there was a span of 17 bases. The CDR3 consists of 16 residues. Here the CDR3 DNA reads TGTGCCAGCAGCTTAGTGGCAGGGAGGAAGTCTTATGGCTACACCTTC. Amino acids: CASSLVAGRKSYGYTF.

This clone was detected a few times. V is TRBV28 and J is TRBJ2-1, with a possible D match to TRBD1 (5 bases). The CDR3 spans 13 residues. V was cut by 5 bases and J by 15 bases, with 20 bases left in between. Germline V CDR1 and CDR2: MDHEN, SYDVKM. CDR3: CASSNPYRYQGFF. DNA of the CDR3: TGTGCCAGCAGTAACCCCTACCGGTACCAGGGGTTCTTC.

This clone turned up a few times. This chain uses TRBV29-1 with TRBJ2-3; D gene unclear. Trimming removed 7 bases from V and 1 base from J, with 12 bases in between. CDR1 is SQVTM and CDR2 is ANQGSEA in the germline V gene. The CDR3 sequence is 13 residues long. The CDR3: CSEQSVRTDTQYF. The CDR3 DNA reads TGCAGCGAGCAAAGCGTGCGCACAGATACGCAGTATTTT.

This clone was seen a handful of times. This sample also contains other DNA sequences that code for the same CDR3. This rearrangement joins TRBV20-1 to TRBJ2-3, with TRBD2 as a possible D gene (5 bases). Trimming took off 6 bases at V and 4 bases at J, with 8 bases between the two ends. The germline V gene has CDR1 DFQATT and CDR2 SNEGSKA (reference sequence). The CDR3 loop spans 11 amino acids. CDR3 DNA: TGCAGTGCCCCCGGGGCAGATACGCAGTATTTT. This gives the protein CSAPGADTQYF.

This clone was observed a few times. This chain connects TRBV5-1 to TRBJ2-1, with 7 bases aligning to TRBD2. Germline trimming cut 3 bases from V and 0 bases from J; bases unmatched to any gene: 6. The CDR3 covers 16 residues. CDR1 is SGHRS and CDR2 is YFSETQ in the germline V gene. CDR3: CASSSLAGVSYNEQFF. CDR3 nucleotide sequence: TGCGCCAGCAGCTCATTAGCGGGCGTCTCCTACAATGAGCAGTTCTTC.

The chain is built from TRBV19 and TRBJ2-3; TRBD1 aligns across 9 bases. Germline V gene data show CDR1 as LNHDA and CDR2 as SQIVND (reference sequence). This CDR3 comprises 13 residues. J lost 7 bases, V lost 9 bases, and 8 bases had no gene match. CDR3 coding DNA: TGTGCCAGCTCCGGGACAGGGTCGAATACGCAGTATTTT. Residues: CASSGTGSNTQYF.

The chain has TRBV5-1 and TRBJ2-3; TRBD2 matches 7 bases. V was clipped by 3 bases and J by 6 bases; unmatched bases: 4. The length of the CDR3 is 13 residues. Germline CDR1 SGHRS, CDR2 YFSETQ. This CDR3 is CASSYRLADTQYF. The CDR3 DNA is TGCGCCAGCAGCTACCGACTAGCCGATACGCAGTATTTT.

The chain has TRBV2 and TRBJ1-3; D ambiguous. The germline V gene has CDR1 SNHLY and CDR2 FYNNEI. The CDR3 totals 14 residues. V lost 5 bases, J lost 0 bases, and 8 bases lay in between. This CDR3 reads CASSYIRSGNTIYF. The CDR3 DNA is TGTGCCAGCAGTTACATTCGCTCTGGAAACACCATATATTTT.

This sequence joins TRBV28 and TRBJ2-7; 7 bases are shared with TRBD1. CDR3 size: 14 residues. Germline V gene lookup returns CDR1 MDHEN and CDR2 SYDVKM. The trim removed 7 bases at V and 2 bases at J, leaving 8 bases unmatched. The CDR3 reads CASTQGTVPYEQYF. Written as DNA, the CDR3 is TGTGCCAGCACACAAGGGACAGTTCCCTACGAGCAGTACTTC.

This clone was seen only a few times. The chain links TRBV11-2 to TRBJ2-3, with TRBD2 matching 9 bases. There are 14 residues in the CDR3. Looked up from germline, CDR1 is SGHAT and CDR2 is FQNNGV. The V segment lost 7 bases and the J segment 1 base; nucleotides outside the gene matches: 3. For the CDR3, the DNA is TGTGCCAGCATACGACTAGCGGGCACAGATACGCAGTATTTT. Protein product: CASIRLAGTDTQYF.

The table lists this clone with a few counts. This chain links TRBV4-2 with TRBJ2-7, with TRBD2 matching 8 bases. The germline gives CDR1 LGHNA, CDR2 YNFKEQ. The CDR3 has 16 amino acids. The ends lost 0 bases at V and 0 bases at J; junction bases unmatched: 4. In DNA form, the CDR3 reads TGTGCCAGCAGCCAAGATTTAGCGGGAACCTCCTACGAGCAGTACTTC. Translating it yields CASSQDLAGTSYEQYF.

This chain uses TRBV19 with TRBJ2-1; 7 bases match TRBD2. CDR3 length equals 18 residues. Germline V gene lookup returns CDR1 LNHDA and CDR2 SQIVND (reference sequence). The trim removed 0 bases at V and 3 bases at J, leaving 11 bases unmatched. CDR3 DNA sequence: TGTGCCAGTAGTATAGACGCGGCGGGAGTTGTTTTCTACAATGAGCAGTTCTTC. Amino acids: CASSIDAAGVVFYNEQFF.

The J gene is TRBJ2-4, the V gene TRBV5-4; 11 bases are a match to TRBD1. Germline assignment: CDR1 SGHNT and CDR2 YYREEE (reference sequence). The length of the CDR3 is 15 residues. Trimming at V came to 4 bases and at J to 7 bases, leaving 7 bases not matched to a gene. In DNA form, the CDR3 reads TGTGCCAGCAGCCTGGACAGGGGGCTGGGGAACATTCAGTACTTC. Encoded protein: CASSLDRGLGNIQYF.

The rearrangement uses TRBV6-5 and TRBJ1-2, with 8 bases aligning to TRBD1. Losses at the gene ends were 5 bases for V and 7 bases for J; bases not matched to a gene: 6. Germline-derived CDR1 and CDR2 are MNHEY and SVGAGI. The CDR3 extends over 13 amino acids. CDR3 in amino acids: CASSDRGVGGYTF. CDR3 nucleotides: TGTGCCAGCAGTGACAGGGGAGTGGGTGGCTACACCTTC.

This clone was detected a few times. The chain carries TRBV6-5 and TRBJ1-2; maybe TRBD1 (6 bases). The CDR3 spans 15 residues. Germline CDR1 and CDR2: MNHEY and SVGAGI. Trimming left V 6 bases short and J 6 bases short, with 20 bases between. CDR3 sequence: CASSPTGTILDGYTF. The DNA of the CDR3 is TGTGCCAGCAGCCCGACAGGCACCATTCTCGATGGCTACACCTTC.

The CDR3, as DNA: TGTGCCTGGAGTCGCGGGAGGTCCGTTGATACGCAGTATTTT. This encodes CAWSRGRSVDTQYF. The rearrangement joins TRBV30 to TRBJ2-3, with 8 bases lining up with TRBD2. V shed 2 bases and J 6 bases; nucleotides not matched to a gene: 7. The CDR3 is made up of 14 amino acids. CDR1 GTSNPN and CDR2 SVGIG come from the germline V gene (reference sequence).

This rearrangement joins TRBV30 to TRBJ1-1; 9 bases agree with TRBD1. The CDR3 totals 15 residues. J was trimmed by 2 bases and V by 5 bases; bases with no gene match: 9. Germline lookup yields CDR1 GTSNPN and CDR2 SVGIG (reference sequence). The CDR3 loop reads CAWDRGDRRNTEAFF. The DNA for the CDR3 is TGTGCCTGGGACAGGGGGGACAGGAGAAACACTGAAGCTTTCTTT.